This T cell receptor (beta chain) was sequenced in a study of blood T cell repertoires in COVID-19. The overall study: Italy, Spain and the United States were the sources of the convalescent and acute COVID-19 samples.

CDR3 length equals 12 residues. The ends were cut back, 6 bases at V and 7 bases at J, with 12 bases in the middle. The germline V gene encodes CDR1 MNHNY and CDR2 SVGAGI (reference sequence). TCRdb's table, derived via immunoSEQ multiplex PCR, lists solely in-frame clones and lacks some. The repertoire holds about 120,000 clones, around 82% seen once, with about 15% in the top ten. Enrolment of Seattle patients took place during active infection, and they were followed longitudinally. The material sequenced was peripheral blood. The chain recombines TRBV6-6 with TRBJ1-2; no definite D call. The source is a man aged 30 to 45 with COVID-19, enrolled during active disease. CDR3 loop: CASSQDITGYTF. The CDR3 nucleotides are TGTGCCAGCAGCCAAGACATCACTGGCTACACCTTC.